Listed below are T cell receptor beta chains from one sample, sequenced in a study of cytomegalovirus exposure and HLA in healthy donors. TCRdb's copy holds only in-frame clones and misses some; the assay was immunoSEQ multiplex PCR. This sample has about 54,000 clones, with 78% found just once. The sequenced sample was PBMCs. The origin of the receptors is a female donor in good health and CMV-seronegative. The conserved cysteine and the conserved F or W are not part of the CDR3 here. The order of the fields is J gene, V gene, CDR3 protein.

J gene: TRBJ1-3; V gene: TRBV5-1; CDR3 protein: ASSLKPNSGNTIY
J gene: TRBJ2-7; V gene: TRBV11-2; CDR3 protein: ASIGDSTYEQY
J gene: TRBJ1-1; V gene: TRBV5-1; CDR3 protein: ASSGTGVNTEAF
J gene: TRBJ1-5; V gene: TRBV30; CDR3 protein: AWSMGGGQPQH
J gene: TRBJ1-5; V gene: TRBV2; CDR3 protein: ASSEARVGNQPQH
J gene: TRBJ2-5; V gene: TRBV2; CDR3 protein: ASSRRGVGETQY
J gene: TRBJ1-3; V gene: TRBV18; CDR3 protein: ASSPVGPESSGNTIY
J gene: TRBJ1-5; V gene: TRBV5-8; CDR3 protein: ASSSSYTGVPQSAQH
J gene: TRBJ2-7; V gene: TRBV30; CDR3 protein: AWSVFGGGPYEQY
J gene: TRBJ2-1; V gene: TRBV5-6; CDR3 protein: ASSTDRSSSYNEQF
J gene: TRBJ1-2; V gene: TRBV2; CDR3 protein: ASRPWGQAHGYT
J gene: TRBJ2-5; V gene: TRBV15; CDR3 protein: ATSRFRTSGGAGETQY
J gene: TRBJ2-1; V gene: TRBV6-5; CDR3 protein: ASSRPGLQNNEQF
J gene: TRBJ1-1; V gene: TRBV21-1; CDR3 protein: ASSKEEDEGNTEAF
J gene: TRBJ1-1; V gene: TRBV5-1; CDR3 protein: ASSLVGGGTEAF
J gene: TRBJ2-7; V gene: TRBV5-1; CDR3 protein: ATGPGRGEQY
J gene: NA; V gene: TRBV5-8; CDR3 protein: ASSPLSAWTGGLGEQY
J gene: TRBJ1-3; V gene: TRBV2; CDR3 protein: ASSVETGGNTIY
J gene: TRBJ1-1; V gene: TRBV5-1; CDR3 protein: ASSLSSREVTEAF
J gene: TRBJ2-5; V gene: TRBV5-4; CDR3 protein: ASSLVSQETQY
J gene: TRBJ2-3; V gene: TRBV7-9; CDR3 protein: ATSGGNTDTQY
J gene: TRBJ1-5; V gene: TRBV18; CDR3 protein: ASSPGQLNQPQH
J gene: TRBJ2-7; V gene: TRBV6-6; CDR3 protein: ASSYELSYEQY
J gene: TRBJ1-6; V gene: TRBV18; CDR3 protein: ASSLPGGANSPLH
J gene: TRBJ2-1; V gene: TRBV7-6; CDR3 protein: ASSKTGGQYNEQF
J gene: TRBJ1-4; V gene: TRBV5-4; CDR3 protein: ASSPSAGANEKLF
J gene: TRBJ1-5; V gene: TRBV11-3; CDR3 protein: ASSLLSGHPRPNQPQH
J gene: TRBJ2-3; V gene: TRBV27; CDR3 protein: ASRNRGGYSTDTQY
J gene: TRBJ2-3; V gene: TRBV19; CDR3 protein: ASSSSGGTDTQY
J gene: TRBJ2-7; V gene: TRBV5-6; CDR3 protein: ASSFARSYEQY
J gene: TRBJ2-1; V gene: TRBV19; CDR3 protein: ASSIRSGDYNEQF
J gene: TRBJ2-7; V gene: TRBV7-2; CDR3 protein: ASSLQFVAGDPYEQY
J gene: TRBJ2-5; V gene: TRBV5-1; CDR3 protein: ASSPGQGEETQY
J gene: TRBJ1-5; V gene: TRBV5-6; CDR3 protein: ASSLGQVNQPQH
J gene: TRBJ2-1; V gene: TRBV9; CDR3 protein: ASSPRTSGGLYNEQF
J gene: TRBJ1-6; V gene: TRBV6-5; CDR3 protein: ASSYSTGYNSPLH
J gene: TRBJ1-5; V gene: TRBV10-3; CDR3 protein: AISELGGSSNQPQH
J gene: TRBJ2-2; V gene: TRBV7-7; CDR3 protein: ASSLGQNTGELF
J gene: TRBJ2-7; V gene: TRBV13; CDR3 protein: ASSGVGEQC
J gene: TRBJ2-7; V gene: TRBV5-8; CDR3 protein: ASSLATGSKSYEQY
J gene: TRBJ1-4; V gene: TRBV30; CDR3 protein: AWSRRSSAGKLF
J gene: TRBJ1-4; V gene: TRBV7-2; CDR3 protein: ASSTGGSGEKLF
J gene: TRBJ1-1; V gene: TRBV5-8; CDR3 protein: ASSRGSRGGVWGTEAF
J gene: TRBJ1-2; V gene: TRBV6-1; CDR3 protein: ASTKGRSPGGYT
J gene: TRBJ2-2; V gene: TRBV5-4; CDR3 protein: ANHPAGTHTGELF
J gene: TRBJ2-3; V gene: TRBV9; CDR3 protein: ASSVGGLVGDTQY
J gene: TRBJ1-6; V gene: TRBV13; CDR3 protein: ASSLAGVWDSPLH
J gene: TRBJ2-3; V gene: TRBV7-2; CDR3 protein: ASSLAAGGPNTDTQY
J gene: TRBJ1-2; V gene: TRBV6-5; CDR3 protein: ASSYRPGQGHGYT
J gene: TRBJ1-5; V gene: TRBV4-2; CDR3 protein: ASSTSGLGQPQH
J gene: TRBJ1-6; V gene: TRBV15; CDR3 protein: ATSRDQSRNSPLH
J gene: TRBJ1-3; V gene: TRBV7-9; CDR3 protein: ASSPPGGLSRNTIY
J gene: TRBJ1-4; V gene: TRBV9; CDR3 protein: ASSVFPVQGTDEKLF
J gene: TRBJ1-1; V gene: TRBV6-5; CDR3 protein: ASSHRGGNTEAF